This T cell receptor beta chain was captured in a study of cytomegalovirus exposure and HLA in healthy donors. PCR primers comprised 60 Vbeta and 13 Jbeta primers. Sequenced by immunoSEQ multiplex PCR; TCRdb stores in-frame clones only, minus some. This table holds around 150,000 clones, roughly two thirds found once. CDR3 length: 13 residues. Germline CDR1 and CDR2: SEHNR and FQNEAQ (reference sequence). The origin of this receptor is a woman in her thirties or forties in good health and CMV-seropositive. The sample consisted of PBMCs. The chain carries TRBV7-9 and TRBJ2-2; 7 positions agree with TRBD2. The CDR3 loop is CVVQRENTGELFF. CDR3 sequence (DNA): TGTGTCGTCCAGCGGGAGAACACCGGGGAGCTGTTTTTT.